This entry features one TCR beta chain sequence. Antigen unknown. This specimen comes from a study of graft-versus-host responses after intestinal transplantation. Some clones are missing from TCRdb's copy, which holds only in-frame ones; the method was immunoSEQ multiplex PCR. The table lists some 100,000 clones, 80% to 95% of them singletons. Sequenced material: unstimulated CD8+ T cells sorted from spleen or lymph node cells, taken before transplant. This sequence was found in a human donor who was the organ donor for an intestinal transplant.

CDR3 coding DNA: TGCGCCAGCAGCCAAGTGGGGGGGACAAGGAATGAAAAACTGTTTTTT. Its translation: CASSQVGGTRNEKLFF. This chain joins TRBV4-1 and TRBJ1-4, with D possibly TRBD1 on 6 matching bases. Germline V gives CDR1 MGHRA, CDR2 YSYEKL. V was shortened by 1 base and J by 5 bases, with 14 bases between the two germline ends. The CDR3 runs 16 residues.